Below are 20 T cell receptor beta chains sequenced from a single sample in a study of metastatic and nonmetastatic thyroid tumors. With MiXCR, TCRdb reprocessed the PCR reads. The sample comprises 23,000 or so clones, 15% to 20% of which are singletons, and roughly 4.8% rests with the top ten. None of the patients had undergone any treatment ahead of thyroid surgery. Input material: blood. The origin of the receptors is a male donor with papillary thyroid cancer or a benign thyroid nodule (not recorded which). Some clones in this sample may be carry-over from other donors' samples.

This chain uses TRBV13 with TRBJ2-7; D unresolved. This CDR3 has 12 amino acids. Trimming cost V 5 bases and J 4 bases, with 9 bases left between them. Germline V gene sequence: CDR1 PRHDT, CDR2 FYEKMQ (reference sequence). The CDR3 protein is CASSPGTYEQYF. In nucleotides, the CDR3 is TGTGCCAGCAGCCCCGGTACTTACGAGCAGTACTTC.

This clone was counted ten times or more. The J gene is TRBJ1-2, the V gene TRBV11-2; 7 bases match TRBD1. The CDR3 runs 13 residues. With V trimmed by 0 bases and J by 8 bases, 3 bases remained unmatched. The germline V gene encodes CDR1 SGHAT and CDR2 FQNNGV. DNA for the CDR3: TGTGCCAGCAGCTTAGAAAGGGGGCGCGGCTACACCTTC. It yields the protein CASSLERGRGYTF.

In this sample, this clone turned up a few times. The chain links TRBV5-1 to TRBJ2-2; 10 nucleotides match TRBD2. V shed 1 base and J 5 bases; nucleotides not matched to a gene: 5. The V gene's germline CDR1 is SGHRS and CDR2 YFSETQ. This CDR3 comprises 16 residues. The CDR3 bases are TGCGCCAGCAGCTTGCTAGCGGGGGACAGGACCGGGGAGCTGTTTTTT. Its protein is CASSLLAGDRTGELFF.

This clone has a handful of counts. This chain joins TRBV6-1 and TRBJ1-2, with 7 bases matching TRBD1. CDR3 length: 14 residues. The germline V gene has CDR1 MNHNS and CDR2 SASEGT. V shed 7 bases, J shed 2 bases, and the junction held 7 bases outside the gene matches. The DNA of the CDR3 is TGTGCCAGCACCCCCGGACAGGAGAACTATGGCTACACCTTC. This encodes CASTPGQENYGYTF.

Comment on this clone: One base away lies a much larger clone, so this may be a sequencing read error. The CDR3 sequence is CSGLTAQETQYF. In nucleotides, the CDR3 is TGCAGCGGTTTGACAGCTCAAGAGACCCAGTACTTC. The chain joins TRBV29-1 to TRBJ2-5, with D tentatively TRBD1 (5 bases). The V gene's germline CDR1 is SQVTM and CDR2 ANQGSEA. Trimming shortened V by 7 bases and J by 2 bases, and 11 bases separated the two germline ends. CDR3 length: 12 amino acids. Complete variable domain (other parts from reference TRBV29-1 and TRBJ2-5): SAVISQKPSRDICQRGTSLTIQCQVDSQVTMMFWYRQQPGQSLTLIATANQGSEATYESGFVIDKFPISRPNLTFSTLTVSNMSPEDSSIYLCSGLTAQETQYFGPGTRLLVL.

This clone was recorded many times. V is TRBV29-1 and J is TRBJ1-1, with D possibly matching TRBD1 (5 bases). The germline gives CDR1 SQVTM, CDR2 ANQGSEA. V was clipped by 4 bases and J by 5 bases, with 14 bases between them. The CDR3 sequence is 13 residues long. The CDR3 DNA reads TGCAGCGTTGGGGCGGGGGAGGGGACTGAAGCTTTCTTT. This translates into CSVGAGEGTEAFF.

The CDR3 region is CASSIKVLATEAFF. For the CDR3, the DNA is TGTGCCAGTAGTATTAAGGTGCTGGCCACTGAAGCTTTCTTT. This chain joins TRBV19 and TRBJ1-1; no reliable D call. This CDR3 region has 14 residues. Germline-derived CDR1 and CDR2 are LNHDA and SQIVND (reference sequence). V was clipped by 3 bases and J by 4 bases, with 12 bases between them.

This clone was counted only a few times. The chain carries TRBV6-1 and TRBJ2-7; the D is unclear. The length of the CDR3 is 13 residues. Trimming cost V 7 bases and J 3 bases, with 13 bases left between them. Germline V gene data show CDR1 as MNHNS and CDR2 as SASEGT. In nucleotides, the CDR3 is TGTGCCAGCATACTATCGATAAACTACGAGCAGTACTTC. It codes for CASILSINYEQYF.

The chain links TRBV6-7 to TRBJ2-2; TRBD2 agrees at 12 bases. TRBV6-7 is filed as an ORF, its function uncertain. V shed 10 bases and J 2 bases; nucleotides not matched to a gene: 17. The CDR3 loop spans 19 amino acids. The CDR3 protein is CATRGTSGLSALNTGELFF. The CDR3 DNA reads TGTGCCACCAGGGGGACTAGCGGGCTCAGCGCCCTTAACACCGGGGAGCTGTTTTTT.

This clone was seen a handful of times. The chain carries TRBV2 and TRBJ1-5, with D possibly matching TRBD1 (5 bases). CDR3 length: 15 residues. CDR1 SNHLY and CDR2 FYNNEI come from the germline V gene. Deletions cut 2 bases from V and 8 bases from J, with 16 bases between. CDR3 amino acids: CASSEISGRGKPQHF. The CDR3, as DNA: TGTGCCAGCAGTGAAATCTCTGGGAGGGGTAAGCCCCAGCATTTT.

V and J are TRBV5-4 and TRBJ2-1; the D gene is possibly TRBD2 (6 bases). Germline CDR1 is SGHNT and CDR2 is YYREEE (reference sequence). Between the trimmed V and J ends, which lost 6 bases and 3 bases, there was a span of 22 bases. The CDR3 covers 17 residues. CDR3 DNA: TGTGCCAGCACCTCGGAGGGAAGGAGGAACGGCTACAATGAGCAGTTCTTC. This translates into CASTSEGRRNGYNEQFF.

V usage is TRBV12-3 or TRBV12-4 and J usage is TRBJ2-3, with a possible D match to TRBD1 (7 bases). The V end was cut by 3 bases, the J end by 4 bases, with 17 bases between. CDR3 length equals 16 residues. CDR3 in amino acids: CASSFGQEGRADTQYF. As DNA, the CDR3 is TGTGCCAGCAGTTTCGGACAGGAGGGTAGGGCAGATACGCAGTATTTT.

The gene calls are TRBV12-3 or TRBV12-4 and TRBJ1-1; D gene ambiguous. The CDR3 totals 13 residues. The V and J ends lost 3 bases and 9 bases respectively, with 14 bases between them. The chain's CDR3 is CASSFSGASQAFF. CDR3 DNA sequence: TGTGCCAGCAGTTTTTCTGGCGCAAGTCAAGCTTTCTTT.

This clone was observed at least ten times. One end of the junction varies from germline; a read error may be responsible. The sample has other DNA sequences that encode this CDR3 too. The chain carries TRBV5-1 and TRBJ2-7, with D perhaps matching TRBD1 (8 bases). CDR3 length: 14 residues. CDR1 and CDR2 from the germline V gene are SGHRS and YFSETQ. The chain's CDR3 is CASSSQGGSYEQYF. DNA of the CDR3: TGCGCCAGTAGCTCACAGGGGGGGTCCTACGAGCAGTACTTC. The variable domain in full, completed from reference TRBV5-1 and TRBJ2-7, reads KAGVTQTPRYLIKTRGQQVTLSCSPISGHRSVSWYQQTPGQGLQFLFEYFSETQRNKGNFPGRFSGRQFSNSRSEMNVSTLELGDSALYLCASSSQGGSYEQYFGPGTRLTVT.

Of note for this clone: The conserved final phenylalanine or tryptophan is absent from the CDR3, which likely points to a read error. V and J are TRBV19 and TRBJ2-7; 8 positions agree with TRBD1. The CDR3 is made up of 14 amino acids. Germline CDR1 and CDR2: LNHDA and SQIVND (reference sequence). The V segment lost 5 bases and the J segment 0 bases; nucleotides outside the gene matches: 3. The CDR3 is CASSQGAGSYEQYS. In nucleotides, the CDR3 is TGTGCCAGTAGTCAGGGGGCAGGCTCCTACGAGCAGTACTCC.

This clone was recorded many times. The V and J genes are TRBV27 and TRBJ2-7; 7 bases are a match to TRBD2. CDR3 size: 16 residues. The junction had 12 bases not matched to a gene; V was cut back by 3 bases and J by 4 bases. Germline CDR1 MNHEY, CDR2 SMNVEV (reference sequence). CDR3 in DNA: TGTGCCAGCAGTTTCTCCCCGTCGGAGGGAGGGTACGAGCAGTACTTC. Its protein is CASSFSPSEGGYEQYF.

The table lists this clone with many counts. The CDR3 DNA reads as TGTGCCAGCAGCTGGGGACAGGGCCTTGGAGAGAAACTGTTTTTT. Translating gives CASSWGQGLGEKLFF. The V gene is TRBV5-4, the J gene TRBJ1-4; 9 nucleotides agree with TRBD1. The CDR3 is made up of 15 amino acids. V dropped 3 bases and J dropped 11; count of bases not matched to a gene: 11. Germline CDR1 is SGHNT and CDR2 is YYREEE (reference sequence). The full variable domain, with the rest looked up from reference TRBV5-4 and TRBJ1-4, is ETGVTQSPTHLIKTRGQQVTLRCSSQSGHNTVSWYQQALGQGPQFIFQYYREEENGRGNFPPRFSGLQFPNYSSELNVNALELDDSALYLCASSWGQGLGEKLFFGSGTQLSVL.

As regards this clone: This likely comes from a read error, as the CDR3 has no conserved phenylalanine or tryptophan at its end. The DNA is left out, because the CDR3 cannot be placed on it with certainty; the CDR3 is given as TCRdb lists it. The chain has TRBV7-9 and TRBJ1-2. Germline V lookup: CDR1 SEHNR, CDR2 FQNEAQ (reference sequence). The CDR3 totals 9 residues, both ends included. The CDR3 loop is CASSLRGGI.

The chain carries TRBV4-1 and TRBJ1-5; D not certain. Germline V lookup: CDR1 MGHRA, CDR2 YSYEKL. Between the trimmed V and J ends, which lost 1 base and 1 base, there was a span of 5 bases. This CDR3 has 14 residues. CDR3 sequence reads: CASSQAGSNQPQHF. CDR3 sequence (DNA): TGCGCCAGCAGCCAAGCGGGGAGCAATCAGCCCCAGCATTTT.

This clone was counted only a few times. The chain couples TRBV27 to TRBJ2-7, with D hard to call. This CDR3 is built from 14 residues. The V gene lost 1 base and the J gene lost 6 bases, with 13 bases spanning the gap. Looked up from germline, CDR1 is MNHEY and CDR2 is SMNVEV (reference sequence). CDR3 amino acids: CASSLLDRLGEQYF. The CDR3 DNA sequence: TGTGCCAGCAGTTTATTGGATCGGTTGGGCGAGCAGTACTTC.